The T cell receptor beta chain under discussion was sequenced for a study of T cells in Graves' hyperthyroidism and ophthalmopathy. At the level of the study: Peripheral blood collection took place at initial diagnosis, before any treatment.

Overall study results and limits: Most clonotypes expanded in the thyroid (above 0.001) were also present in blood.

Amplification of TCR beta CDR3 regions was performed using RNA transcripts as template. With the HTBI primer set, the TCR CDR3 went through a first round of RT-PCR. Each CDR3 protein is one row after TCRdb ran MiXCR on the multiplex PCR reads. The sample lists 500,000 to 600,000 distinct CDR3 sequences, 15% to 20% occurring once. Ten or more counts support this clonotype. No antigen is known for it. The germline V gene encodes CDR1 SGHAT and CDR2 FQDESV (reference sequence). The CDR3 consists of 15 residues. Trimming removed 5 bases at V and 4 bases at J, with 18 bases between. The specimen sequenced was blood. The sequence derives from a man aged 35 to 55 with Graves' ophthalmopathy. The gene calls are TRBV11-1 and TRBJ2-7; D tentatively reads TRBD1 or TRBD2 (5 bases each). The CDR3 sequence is CASSTFRDGRYEQYF. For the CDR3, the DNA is TGTGCCAGCAGCACCTTCCGGGACGGAAGATACGAGCAGTACTTC. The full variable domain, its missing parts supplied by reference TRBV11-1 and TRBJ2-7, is EAEVAQSPRYKITEKSQAVAFWCDPISGHATLYWYRQILGQGPELLVQFQDESVVDDSQLPKDRFSAERLKGVDSTLKIQPAELGDSAMYLCASSTFRDGRYEQYFGPGTRLTVT.